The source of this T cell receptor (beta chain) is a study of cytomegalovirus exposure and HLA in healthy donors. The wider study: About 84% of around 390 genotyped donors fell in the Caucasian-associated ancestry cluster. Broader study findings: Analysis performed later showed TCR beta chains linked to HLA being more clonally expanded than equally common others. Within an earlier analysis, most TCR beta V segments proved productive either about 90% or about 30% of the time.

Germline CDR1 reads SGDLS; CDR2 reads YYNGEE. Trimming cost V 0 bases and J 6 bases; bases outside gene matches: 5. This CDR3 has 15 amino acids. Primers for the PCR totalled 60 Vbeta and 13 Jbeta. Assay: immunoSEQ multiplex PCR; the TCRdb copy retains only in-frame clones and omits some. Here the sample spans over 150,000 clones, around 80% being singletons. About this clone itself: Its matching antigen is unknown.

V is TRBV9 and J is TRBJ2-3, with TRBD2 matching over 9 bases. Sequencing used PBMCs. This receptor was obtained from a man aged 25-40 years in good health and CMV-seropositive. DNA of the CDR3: TGTGCCAGCAGCGTAGCTGCGGGAGGGCCGGATACGCAGTATTTT. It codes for CASSVAAGGPDTQYF.